The rows below give T cell receptor beta chains drawn from one sample of a study of T cell responses to AZD1222 COVID-19 vaccine. Profiled with immunoSEQ multiplex PCR; TCRdb holds only in-frame clones, not every one. The table has tens of thousands of clones, roughly 90% seen once. Specimen: peripheral blood, collected 28 days after the second AZD1222 dose. The receptor source for this set is an adult who received the AZD1222 COVID-19 vaccine. The CDR3 runs from the conserved cysteine through the conserved F or W. The D gene is left open where the match is weak. The size of a clone is reported for some rows only, either as once, few or many, or as a class for expanded clones.

D gene: TRBD1
clone size: NA
V gene: TRBV5-8
J gene: TRBJ2-5
CDR3 DNA: TGTGCCAGCAGCGGAAGGGACAGGGTAGGGGAGACCCAGTACTTC
CDR3 protein: CASSGRDRVGETQYF

D gene: TRBD1
clone size: NA
V gene: TRBV30
J gene: TRBJ1-2
CDR3 DNA: TGTGCCTGGAGGGAGGGACAGGATTATGGCTACACCTTC
CDR3 protein: CAWREGQDYGYTF

D gene: NA
clone size: NA
V gene: TRBV14
J gene: TRBJ2-7
CDR3 DNA: TGTGCCAGCAGCCAAGTATGGGGTGGAAGCATTCCCTACGAGCAGTACTTC
CDR3 protein: CASSQVWGGSIPYEQYF

D gene: NA
clone size: NA
V gene: TRBV28
J gene: TRBJ1-3
CDR3 DNA: TGTGCCAGCAGTTCTTCCACAGGGCTATCAAACACCATATATTTT
CDR3 protein: CASSSSTGLSNTIYF

D gene: NA
clone size: NA
V gene: TRBV4-1
J gene: TRBJ1-1
CDR3 DNA: TGCGCCAGCAGCTTAGACGCGGGGTTCGGCACTGAAGCTTTCTTT
CDR3 protein: CASSLDAGFGTEAFF

D gene: NA
clone size: NA
V gene: TRBV28
J gene: TRBJ2-3
CDR3 DNA: TGTGCCGAAAGGGAGGCTGGCACAGATACGCAGTATTTT
CDR3 protein: CAEREAGTDTQYF

D gene: TRBD1
clone size: once
V gene: TRBV7-8
J gene: TRBJ2-7
CDR3 DNA: TGTGCCAGCAGCTTAGCTGGGGACAGGGCAAGGTACGAGCAGTACTTC
CDR3 protein: CASSLAGDRARYEQYF

D gene: NA
clone size: NA
V gene: TRBV5-1
J gene: TRBJ1-4
CDR3 DNA: TGCGCCAGCAGCTTGGGCGGACAGAGTAATGAAAAACTGTTTTTT
CDR3 protein: CASSLGGQSNEKLFF

D gene: TRBD2
clone size: NA
V gene: TRBV6-1
J gene: TRBJ2-1
CDR3 DNA: TGTGCCAGCAGGCCGGGACTAGATACCTACAATGAGCAGTTCTTC
CDR3 protein: CASRPGLDTYNEQFF

D gene: NA
clone size: NA
V gene: TRBV6-1
J gene: TRBJ1-5
CDR3 DNA: TGTGCCAGCAGTGATTGGAATAGCAATCAGCCCCAGCATTTT
CDR3 protein: CASSDWNSNQPQHF

D gene: TRBD1
clone size: once
V gene: TRBV3-1/TRBV3-2
J gene: TRBJ1-2
CDR3 DNA: TGTGCCAGCAGCCCAACGGGACAGGGGATCTATGGCTACACCTTC
CDR3 protein: CASSPTGQGIYGYTF

D gene: NA
clone size: NA
V gene: TRBV27
J gene: TRBJ2-6
CDR3 DNA: TGTGCCAGCAGCCGCCAGCGGAGCTCTGGGGCCAACGTCCTGACTTTC
CDR3 protein: CASSRQRSSGANVLTF

D gene: NA
clone size: NA
V gene: TRBV14
J gene: TRBJ1-2
CDR3 DNA: TGTGCCAGCAACCCCGCCGGCAGAGCTAACTATGGCTACACCTTC
CDR3 protein: CASNPAGRANYGYTF

D gene: NA
clone size: NA
V gene: TRBV24-1
J gene: TRBJ1-2
CDR3 DNA: TGTGCCACCAGTGACCCCGGACGGCCCAAGGGCTACACCTTC
CDR3 protein: CATSDPGRPKGYTF

D gene: NA
clone size: few
V gene: TRBV4-1
J gene: TRBJ2-2
CDR3 DNA: TGCGCCAGCAGCCAAGTTTGGACCGCGAACACCGGGGAGCTGTTTTTT
CDR3 protein: CASSQVWTANTGELFF

D gene: NA
clone size: NA
V gene: TRBV6-4
J gene: TRBJ1-1
CDR3 DNA: TGTGCCAGCAAAGGGTGGGGGAACACTGAAGCTTTCTTT
CDR3 protein: CASKGWGNTEAFF

D gene: NA
clone size: NA
V gene: TRBV24-1
J gene: TRBJ1-1
CDR3 DNA: TGTGCCACCAGTTCTCCGGGACCTAGGAGGTCTGAAGCTTTCTTT
CDR3 protein: CATSSPGPRRSEAFF

D gene: NA
clone size: NA
V gene: TRBV28
J gene: TRBJ2-3
CDR3 DNA: TGTGCCAGCAGTTTTATTGGCCGAGGGAGAACAGATACGCAGTATTTT
CDR3 protein: CASSFIGRGRTDTQYF

D gene: NA
clone size: NA
V gene: TRBV18
J gene: TRBJ1-1
CDR3 DNA: TGTGCCAGCTCACCCCTGACATCGAACACTGAAGCTTTCTTT
CDR3 protein: CASSPLTSNTEAFF

D gene: NA
clone size: NA
V gene: TRBV5-1
J gene: TRBJ2-5
CDR3 DNA: TGCGCCAGCAGCTCCGAACCAGGGATGGAGACCCAGTACTTC
CDR3 protein: CASSSEPGMETQYF

D gene: NA
clone size: NA
V gene: TRBV12-5
J gene: TRBJ2-3
CDR3 DNA: TGTGCTAGTGGATGGAGGGATACGCAGTATTTT
CDR3 protein: CASGWRDTQYF

D gene: NA
clone size: NA
V gene: TRBV9
J gene: TRBJ2-7
CDR3 DNA: TGTGCCAGCAGCACCTCCGGGCAGGGAGGCAACGAGCAGTACTTC
CDR3 protein: CASSTSGQGGNEQYF

D gene: NA
clone size: NA
V gene: TRBV9
J gene: TRBJ2-3
CDR3 DNA: TGTGCCAGCAGCGGACGTAGCGTACTCACAGATACGCAGTATTTT
CDR3 protein: CASSGRSVLTDTQYF

D gene: NA
clone size: NA
V gene: TRBV14
J gene: TRBJ2-1
CDR3 DNA: TGTGCCAGCAGTCGCTGGGCTGACGGGACCCTACATGGGAATGAGCAGTTCTTC
CDR3 protein: CASSRWADGTLHGNEQFF

D gene: NA
clone size: NA
V gene: TRBV20-1
J gene: TRBJ2-5
CDR3 DNA: TGCAGTGCTAGACCGGAGGAGACCCAGTACTTC
CDR3 protein: CSARPEETQYF

D gene: NA
clone size: NA
V gene: TRBV7-9
J gene: TRBJ2-2
CDR3 DNA: TGTGCCAGCAGCTTACGGGAAGGCGGGGAGCTGTTTTTT
CDR3 protein: CASSLREGGELFF

D gene: NA
clone size: NA
V gene: TRBV19
J gene: TRBJ2-5
CDR3 DNA: TGTGCCAGTAGTATAGCCAGGGCCGAGACCCAGTACTTC
CDR3 protein: CASSIARAETQYF

D gene: TRBD1
clone size: NA
V gene: TRBV4-1
J gene: TRBJ1-1
CDR3 DNA: TGCGCCAGCAGCCAAGCTGAACAGGGGTATGGGAACACTGAAGCTTTCTTT
CDR3 protein: CASSQAEQGYGNTEAFF

D gene: TRBD1
clone size: NA
V gene: TRBV6-5
J gene: TRBJ1-1
CDR3 DNA: TGTGCCAGCAGACCTGACAGGGTAGGCGAAGCTTTCTTT
CDR3 protein: CASRPDRVGEAFF

D gene: NA
clone size: NA
V gene: TRBV30
J gene: TRBJ1-2
CDR3 DNA: TGTGCCGGAACAGGGCTCAGAAACTATGGCTACACCTTC
CDR3 protein: CAGTGLRNYGYTF

D gene: NA
clone size: few
V gene: TRBV11-2
J gene: TRBJ1-1
CDR3 DNA: TGTGCCAGCAGCTTAACTGGATATCTTGAAGCTTTCTTT
CDR3 protein: CASSLTGYLEAFF

D gene: NA
clone size: NA
V gene: TRBV5-1
J gene: TRBJ2-2
CDR3 DNA: TGCGCCAGCAGCTTGGCCAATCGCGGCACCGGGGAGCTGTTTTTT
CDR3 protein: CASSLANRGTGELFF

D gene: NA
clone size: NA
V gene: TRBV25-1
J gene: TRBJ1-2
CDR3 DNA: TGTGCCAGCAGTGGTGACAGAAACTATGGCTACACCTTC
CDR3 protein: CASSGDRNYGYTF

D gene: NA
clone size: NA
V gene: TRBV6-1
J gene: TRBJ2-1
CDR3 DNA: TGTGCCAGCAGTGAACCTCTTACCAGGGAGCAGTTCTTC
CDR3 protein: CASSEPLTREQFF

D gene: NA
clone size: NA
V gene: TRBV6-6
J gene: TRBJ1-1
CDR3 DNA: TGTGCCAGCAGTTACTCGTTAACAGGACAGAACACTGAAGCTTTCTTT
CDR3 protein: CASSYSLTGQNTEAFF

D gene: NA
clone size: once
V gene: TRBV6-5
J gene: TRBJ2-7
CDR3 DNA: TGTGCCAGCATTTCGGGACTCCCTTTCTACGAGCAGTACTTC
CDR3 protein: CASISGLPFYEQYF

D gene: TRBD1
clone size: few
V gene: TRBV7-9
J gene: TRBJ2-5
CDR3 DNA: TGTGCCAGCAGCTTTGGGAAAACCCGGGACAGGGGTCGGAAGACCCAGTACTTC
CDR3 protein: CASSFGKTRDRGRKTQYF

D gene: NA
clone size: once
V gene: TRBV7-3
J gene: TRBJ2-6
CDR3 DNA: TGTGCCAGCAGCTTAGTCGGGGCGCAAGGGGCCAACGTCCTGACTTTC
CDR3 protein: CASSLVGAQGANVLTF

D gene: NA
clone size: NA
V gene: TRBV19
J gene: TRBJ2-4
CDR3 DNA: TGTGCCAGTACCGGGACGTACATTCAGTACTTC
CDR3 protein: CASTGTYIQYF

D gene: TRBD1
clone size: medium-sized
V gene: TRBV18
J gene: TRBJ2-7
CDR3 DNA: TGTGCCAGCTTAGAGACAGGGGGCCACGAGCAGTACTTC
CDR3 protein: CASLETGGHEQYF

D gene: NA
clone size: NA
V gene: TRBV5-4
J gene: TRBJ1-1
CDR3 DNA: TGTGCCAGCAGCTTGGGGCCGGTGAACACTGAAGCTTTCTTT
CDR3 protein: CASSLGPVNTEAFF

D gene: NA
clone size: few
V gene: TRBV7-9
J gene: TRBJ2-7
CDR3 DNA: TGTGCCAGCAGCTTATGGGCGGGCATCAGCTCCTACGAGCAGTACTTC
CDR3 protein: CASSLWAGISSYEQYF

D gene: NA
clone size: NA
V gene: TRBV5-5
J gene: TRBJ1-5
CDR3 DNA: TGTGCCAGCAGCCCGGAGAGGAGCAATCAGCCCCAGCATTTT
CDR3 protein: CASSPERSNQPQHF

D gene: TRBD1
clone size: NA
V gene: TRBV7-9
J gene: TRBJ2-3
CDR3 DNA: TGTGCCAGCAGCTTAGGGGACAGTTCCGATACGCAGTATTTT
CDR3 protein: CASSLGDSSDTQYF

D gene: NA
clone size: NA
V gene: TRBV2
J gene: TRBJ2-2
CDR3 DNA: TGTGCCAGCAGTGAATCGTTGAGAGGCACCGGGGAGCTGTTTTTT
CDR3 protein: CASSESLRGTGELFF